This T cell receptor beta chain came from a study of cytomegalovirus exposure and HLA in healthy donors. With 60 Vbeta and 13 Jbeta primers, the PCR was carried out. The data were produced by immunoSEQ multiplex PCR, yet TCRdb's version contains in-frame clones alone and is incomplete. In the table there are more than 25,000 clones, about three fifths of which are singletons. The CDR3 extends over 11 amino acids. Germline CDR1 and CDR2: SEHNR and FQNEAQ (reference sequence). The V end was cut by 3 bases, the J end by 9 bases, with 8 bases between. Study-wide results and caveats: In a later analysis, across HLA loci, associated TCR counts were highest for DRB1, lowest for HLA-C. Some segments of the V type, notably TRBV6-2 and TRBV6-3, were excluded as indistinguishable. Most TCR sequences proved rare, with some public TCRs found in many donors.

Regarding this clone: What it binds is not known.

Sequenced material: PBMCs. The rearrangement links TRBV7-9 to TRBJ1-1; D remains unclear. This TCR derives from a male donor in good health and CMV-seropositive. CDR3 bases: TGTGCCAGCAGCTTTGGTGAGAAAGCTTTCTTT. It translates to CASSFGEKAFF.